A single sample gave rise to the 28 T cell receptor beta chains below, sequenced in a study of T cell repertoires in cytomegalovirus infection (dated by TCRdb to between 2018 and 2021). For sequencing, an Illumina HiSeq 1500 was employed. TCRdb passed the public sequencing reads through fastp at Q25 and MiXCR, retaining productive beta sequences. When rows share a CDR3 protein, they turn into one entry using the most common DNA and genes. The sample has approximately 170,000 distinct CDR3 sequences on record, roughly 18% of them singletons. The ten largest clones capture under 20% of the sample. Sequences were obtained from CD8+ T cells from PBMCs. These receptors all come from a human donor in good health (CMV status not recorded). Some clones in this sample may be carry-over from other donors' samples.

This CDR3 is CASGLRGQGNQPQHF. The CDR3 DNA sequence: TGTGCTAGTGGTTTGAGGGGCCAGGGCAATCAGCCCCAGCATTTT. V gene TRBV12-5 combines with J gene TRBJ1-5, with D possibly matching TRBD1 (5 bases). Germline V gene data show CDR1 as LGHNT and CDR2 as FRNRAP. Between the trimmed V and J ends, which lost 2 bases and 2 bases, there was a span of 10 bases. This CDR3 contains 15 residues.

This clonotype came up a few times. The chain is built from TRBV6-5 and TRBJ1-2; tentatively, D is TRBD1 (5 bases). The CDR3 is made up of 13 amino acids. The V gene lost 5 bases and the J gene lost 6 bases, with 13 bases spanning the gap. Germline CDR1 is MNHEY and CDR2 is SVGAGI. The CDR3 loop reads CASSPRGIDGYTF. DNA for the CDR3: TGTGCCAGCAGTCCTCGGGGGATCGATGGCTACACCTTC.

This clonotype was seen a single time. CDR3 sequence (DNA): TGCAGCGTTGTGGGGGGGCTCTCTGGAAACACCATATATTTT. This encodes CSVVGGLSGNTIYF. J is TRBJ1-3 and V is TRBV29-1; tentatively, D is TRBD1 (6 bases). V was pared by 4 bases and J by 0 bases, with 10 bases between. This CDR3 has 14 residues. Germline values: CDR1 SQVTM, CDR2 ANQGSEA.

The chain employs TRBV7-9 and TRBJ2-5; D gene uncertain. The germline gives CDR1 SEHNR, CDR2 FQNEAQ (reference sequence). This CDR3 has 15 amino acids. V was pared by 5 bases and J by 0 bases, with 13 bases between. The chain's CDR3 is CASSPPSRYQETQYF. The DNA of the CDR3 is TGTGCCAGCAGCCCACCTTCGAGGTACCAAGAGACCCAGTACTTC.

This clonotype came up a few times. The rearrangement joins TRBV7-6 to TRBJ2-2; 10 nucleotides agree with TRBD2. The CDR3 extends over 15 amino acids. J was trimmed by 8 bases and V by 5 bases; bases with no gene match: 8. Germline CDR1 reads SGHVS; CDR2 reads FNYEAQ. In nucleotides, the CDR3 is TGTGCCAGCAGCCCCGGGACTAGCGTCCTAGGGGAGCTGTTTTTT. Residues: CASSPGTSVLGELFF.

This clonotype appeared a single time. J is TRBJ2-3 and V is TRBV28, with 8 positions matching TRBD1. From germline, CDR1 is MDHEN and CDR2 SYDVKM. V lost 1 base and J lost 2; bases outside the gene matches: 11. The CDR3 has 18 residues. CDR3 bases: TGTGCCAGCAGTTTATTCGGACAGGGAGGCCCATTCACAGATACGCAGTATTTT. Its protein product is CASSLFGQGGPFTDTQYF.

This clonotype was seen a handful of times. The V call is TRBV6-2 or TRBV6-3, the J call TRBJ2-2, with TRBD2 matching over 11 bases. CDR3 length: 18 residues. The trim removed 5 bases at V and 0 bases at J, leaving 8 bases unmatched. Germline-derived CDR1 and CDR2 are MNHEY and SVGEGT. The CDR3 DNA reads as TGTGCCAGCAGTCCCCGTATAGCGGGAGGGTCGAACACCGGGGAGCTGTTTTTT. Translation gives CASSPRIAGGSNTGELFF.

This clonotype has just a few counts. The gene calls are TRBV25-1 and TRBJ2-7; D tentatively reads TRBD1 or TRBD2 (5 bases each). The V and J ends lost 1 base and 6 bases respectively, with 13 bases between them. In germline, CDR1 is MGHDK, CDR2 SYGVNS. The CDR3 has 14 amino acids. The CDR3 sequence: CASSEWGRESEQYF. CDR3 sequence (DNA): TGTGCCAGCAGTGAATGGGGCAGGGAGTCCGAGCAGTACTTC.

This chain links TRBV7-6 with TRBJ2-1; maybe TRBD2 (5 bases). The length of the CDR3 is 12 residues. The V and J ends lost 7 bases and 9 bases respectively, with 13 bases between them. Germline V gene sequence: CDR1 SGHVS, CDR2 FNYEAQ. The CDR3 bases are TGTGCCAGCACCAAGGGAGCCTTTGAGCAGTTCTTC. Amino acid sequence: CASTKGAFEQFF.

The chain is built from TRBV7-9 and TRBJ2-2, with D possibly TRBD2 on 5 matching bases. The ends were cut back, 2 bases at V and 0 bases at J, with 13 bases in the middle. Germline V CDR1 and CDR2: SEHNR, FQNEAQ (reference sequence). CDR3 size: 17 residues. The CDR3 reads CASSLSPRTANTGELFF. CDR3 nucleotides: TGTGCCAGCAGCTTAAGTCCCAGGACTGCGAACACCGGGGAGCTGTTTTTT. The full variable domain, in which reference TRBV7-9 and TRBJ2-2 provide the parts outside the CDR3, is DTGVSQNPRHKITKRGQNVTFRCDPISEHNRLYWYRQTLGQGPEFLTYFQNEAQLEKSRLLSDRFSAERPKGSFSTLEIQRTEQGDSAMYLCASSLSPRTANTGELFFGEGSRLTVL.

This clonotype was detected only a few times. This sequence joins TRBV25-1 and TRBJ2-7, with 7 bases identical to TRBD1. CDR3 length equals 17 residues. V lost 0 bases, J lost 6 bases, and 14 bases stayed unmatched. Germline V gene data show CDR1 as MGHDK and CDR2 as SYGVNS. For the CDR3, the DNA is TGTGCCAGCAGTGAATATGGGAAGGGGGCGATGAAGCGCGAGCAGTACTTC. It yields the protein CASSEYGKGAMKREQYF.

This chain uses TRBV23-1 with TRBJ2-1; 9 nucleotides match TRBD2. TRBV23-1 is filed as an ORF, its function uncertain. V shed 2 bases, J shed 0 bases, and the junction held 8 bases outside the gene matches. The CDR3 is made up of 18 amino acids. The CDR3: CASSQIPSGKGSYNEQFF. The CDR3 nucleotides read TGCGCCAGCAGTCAAATTCCTAGCGGGAAAGGCTCCTACAATGAGCAGTTCTTC.

This clonotype was detected only a few times. This chain uses TRBV20-1 with TRBJ1-2, with 7 bases lining up with TRBD1. V trimming: 5 bases; J trimming: 1 base; junction bases outside the gene matches: 10. The germline gives CDR1 DFQATT, CDR2 SNEGSKA (reference sequence). This CDR3 contains 15 residues. The CDR3, as DNA: TGCAGTGCTTCCCCGACAGGGATCTATAACTATGGCTACACCTTC. This codes for CSASPTGIYNYGYTF.

This clonotype appeared a few times. The rearrangement joins TRBV12-3 or TRBV12-4 to TRBJ2-1, with D perhaps TRBD1 (5 bases). The CDR3 spans 13 residues. V lost 2 bases and J lost 8, with 10 bases in between. This CDR3 is CASSLRGGHEQFF. For the CDR3, the DNA is TGTGCCAGCAGTTTAAGGGGCGGCCATGAGCAGTTCTTC.

The chain joins TRBV28 to TRBJ2-1; 8 positions match TRBD2. J lost 1 base, V lost 7 bases, and 9 bases had no gene match. The germline V gene has CDR1 MDHEN and CDR2 SYDVKM. This CDR3 is built from 16 residues. DNA of the CDR3: TGTGCCAGCAAAATCCTCAGCGGGAGTTCCTACAATGAGCAGTTCTTC. Translated, it gives CASKILSGSSYNEQFF.

The V gene is TRBV11-2, the J gene TRBJ1-1; unclear D gene. V lost 1 base to trimming and J lost 4 bases, with 4 bases between them. The CDR3 is 12 amino acids. Germline V lookup: CDR1 SGHAT, CDR2 FQNNGV. The CDR3 loop reads CASSLVVTEAFF. CDR3 in DNA: TGTGCCAGCAGCTTAGTTGTCACTGAAGCTTTCTTT.

V is TRBV27 and J is TRBJ2-1; no reliable D call. The V end was cut by 0 bases, the J end by 4 bases, with 13 bases between. Germline V gene sequence: CDR1 MNHEY, CDR2 SMNVEV (reference sequence). The CDR3 runs to 16 residues. Here the CDR3 reads CASSLSGYSLYNEQFF. The CDR3 DNA sequence: TGTGCCAGCAGTTTATCGGGTTATTCCCTATACAATGAGCAGTTCTTC.

This clonotype has just a few counts. The V gene is TRBV7-8, the J gene TRBJ1-1; D is undetermined. The CDR3 loop spans 14 amino acids. The V gene's germline CDR1 is SGHVS and CDR2 FQNEAQ. Trimming took off 2 bases at V and 0 bases at J, with 7 bases between the two ends. The CDR3 region is CASSLPGLNTEAFF. The CDR3 DNA reads TGTGCCAGCAGCTTACCGGGATTGAACACTGAAGCTTTCTTT.

This clonotype was recorded a few times. CDR3 protein: CASSLALASGGANEQFF. CDR3 bases: TGTGCCAGCAGCTTAGCCTTAGCTAGCGGGGGGGCGAATGAGCAGTTCTTC. The J gene is TRBJ2-1, the V gene TRBV11-2; 12 nucleotides line up with TRBD2. The V gene's germline CDR1 is SGHAT and CDR2 FQNNGV. V shed 1 base, J shed 7 bases, and the junction held 8 bases outside the gene matches. This CDR3 comprises 17 residues.

This chain joins TRBV20-1 and TRBJ2-1; a weak D match, TRBD1 (6 bases). The length of the CDR3 is 17 residues. Germline V gene data show CDR1 as DFQATT and CDR2 as SNEGSKA (reference sequence). Between the trimmed V and J ends, which lost 0 bases and 10 bases, there was a span of 25 bases. The CDR3, as DNA: TGCAGTGCTAGAGATACTAAAACAGGGACGAGATATGGGGAGCAGTTCTTC. This gives the protein CSARDTKTGTRYGEQFF.

This clonotype has a handful of counts. The chain couples TRBV9 to TRBJ1-2; 9 bases agree with TRBD1. The CDR3 runs to 18 residues. V shed 3 bases and J 2 bases; nucleotides not matched to a gene: 14. Germline values: CDR1 SGDLS, CDR2 YYNGEE. The CDR3 DNA sequence: TGTGCCAGCAGCGGCCCCGGGACAGGGCTTGTAAGAAACTATGGCTACACCTTC. The encoded protein is CASSGPGTGLVRNYGYTF.

This clonotype was seen only a few times. The chain couples TRBV28 to TRBJ2-1; 9 nucleotides agree with TRBD2. The CDR3 has 15 amino acids. CDR1 MDHEN and CDR2 SYDVKM come from the germline V gene. After removal of 5 bases from V and 5 bases from J, the junction contained 7 bases not matched to a gene. The DNA of the CDR3 is TGTGCCAGCAGTCTTCTGGCTAGCGGGGACAATGAGCAGTTCTTC. Translation: CASSLLASGDNEQFF.

This rearrangement joins TRBV28 to TRBJ2-7; tentatively, D is TRBD2 (5 bases). Per the germline V gene, CDR1 is MDHEN and CDR2 is SYDVKM. The CDR3 runs to 14 residues. V shed 3 bases and J shed 5 bases, with 14 bases lying between them. The chain's CDR3 is CASSFVTGTHEQYF. The DNA for the CDR3 is TGTGCCAGCAGTTTTGTTACGGGAACCCACGAGCAGTACTTC.

The chain links TRBV7-2 to TRBJ1-1; D is ambiguous. CDR1 is SGHTA, CDR2 FQGNSA, per germline. There are 9 residues in the CDR3. V lost 5 bases and J 10 bases, leaving 5 bases between the germline ends. CDR3 sequence reads: CASSPLAFF. In nucleotides, the CDR3 is TGTGCCAGCAGCCCCCTAGCTTTCTTT.

This clonotype was seen only a few times. The rearrangement uses TRBV4-1 and TRBJ1-6; TRBD1 is a possible D gene (6 bases). Germline assignment: CDR1 MGHRA and CDR2 YSYEKL. This CDR3 region has 16 residues. The ends were cut back, 0 bases at V and 7 bases at J, with 13 bases in the middle. As DNA, the CDR3 is TGCGCCAGCAGCCAAGATAGGTCTGGACAGAATTCACCCCTCCACTTT. As protein: CASSQDRSGQNSPLHF.

This clonotype came up a few times. V gene TRBV19 combines with J gene TRBJ2-7; TRBD2 is a possible D gene (5 bases). CDR3 length: 13 amino acids. Trimming cost V 3 bases and J 5 bases, with 11 bases left between them. Germline V CDR1 and CDR2: LNHDA, SQIVND (reference sequence). The CDR3 DNA reads TGTGCCAGTAGTATTCCCGCCGGGGACGAGCAGTACTTC. Protein: CASSIPAGDEQYF.

This sequence joins TRBV12-3 or TRBV12-4 and TRBJ2-2, with 9 positions matching TRBD1. CDR3 length: 13 residues. CDR3 protein: CAFGQGFTGELFF. For the CDR3, the DNA is TGTGCGTTCGGACAGGGGTTCACCGGGGAGCTGTTTTTT.

The gene calls are TRBV28 and TRBJ2-7, with TRBD1 as a possible D gene (6 bases). This CDR3 contains 15 residues. V lost 2 bases and J lost 1, with 12 bases in between. The germline CDR1 and CDR2 sequences are MDHEN and SYDVKM. As DNA, the CDR3 is TGTGCCAGCAGTTTAAGGGGACAACCTTCCTACGAGCAGTACTTC. This gives the protein CASSLRGQPSYEQYF.